Below, 26 T cell receptor beta chains from the same sample are listed, as sequenced in a study of human T cells and chemical hapten exposure. MiXCR, run by TCRdb on the RACE reads, gives a single entry per CDR3 protein. The table shows 30,000 to 40,000 distinct CDR3 sequences, with about 5.5% occurring only once. Regarding time point: healthy volunteer bleed at 6 weeks. Whole blood that had not been fractionated was the source of extracted total RNA. The specimen sequenced was whole blood. The receptors here all came from a human donor in good health. Some clones in this sample may be carry-over from other donors' samples.

This clonotype was detected many times. V is TRBV27 and J is TRBJ2-3; D gene uncertain. The CDR3 is made up of 12 amino acids. Trimming removed 7 bases at V and 2 bases at J, with 7 bases between. In germline, CDR1 is MNHEY, CDR2 SMNVEV (reference sequence). CDR3 loop: CASNLPTDTQYF. DNA for the CDR3: TGTGCCAGCAACCTACCCACAGATACGCAGTATTTT.

This clonotype is deemed medium-sized (0.01 to 0.1%). V is TRBV6-2 or TRBV6-3 and J is TRBJ2-1; no clear D. Germline V gene data show CDR1 as MNHEY and CDR2 as SVGEGT. The CDR3 totals 13 residues. V was shortened by 2 bases and J by 5 bases, with 7 bases between the two germline ends. The CDR3 nucleotides read TGTGCCAGCAGTTACGAACCCCACAATGAGCAGTTCTTC. Residues: CASSYEPHNEQFF.

This clonotype appeared many times. The V call is TRBV12-3 or TRBV12-4, the J call TRBJ2-5, with 9 positions matching TRBD1. With V trimmed by 6 bases and J by 5 bases, 10 bases remained unmatched. The CDR3 covers 15 residues. In DNA form, the CDR3 reads TGTGCCAGCAGGGGCACCGGGACAGGGATGGAGACCCAGTACTTC. This gives the protein CASRGTGTGMETQYF.

This clonotype has just a few counts. The chain carries TRBV20-1 and TRBJ1-1; D call uncertain. The ends were cut back, 0 bases at V and 3 bases at J, with 14 bases in the middle. The CDR3 runs 15 residues. Looked up from germline, CDR1 is DFQATT and CDR2 is SNEGSKA (reference sequence). As DNA, the CDR3 is TGCAGTGCTAGAGATCAGCGGGGATGGGACACTGAAGCTTTCTTT. Amino acids: CSARDQRGWDTEAFF.

Only a few counts were recorded for this clonotype. The chain has TRBV6-2 or TRBV6-3 and TRBJ2-6, with a tentative D call TRBD1 (6 bases). V gave up 4 bases and J gave up 1 base, with 11 bases separating them. This CDR3 has 16 amino acids. From germline, CDR1 is MNHEY and CDR2 SVGEGT. The chain's CDR3 is CASSWNRESGANVLTF. CDR3 nucleotides: TGTGCCAGCAGTTGGAACAGGGAGTCTGGGGCCAACGTCCTGACTTTC.

Ten or more counts support this clonotype. This chain joins TRBV5-1 and TRBJ2-6; D ambiguous. The CDR3 is 14 residues long. Germline-derived CDR1 and CDR2 are SGHRS and YFSETQ. Trimming cost V 1 base and J 1 base, with 3 bases left between them. CDR3 amino acids: CASSLFSGANVLTF. In DNA form, the CDR3 reads TGCGCCAGCAGCTTGTTTTCTGGGGCCAACGTCCTGACTTTC.

This clonotype was observed at least ten times. The chain is built from TRBV3-1 and TRBJ1-1; D call uncertain. Germline V gene data show CDR1 as LGHDT and CDR2 as YNNKEL (reference sequence). This CDR3 spans 12 amino acids. The V gene lost 0 bases and the J gene lost 8 bases, with 7 bases spanning the gap. The DNA of the CDR3 is TGTGCCAGCAGCCAAGAGCCTACCGAAGCTTTCTTT. It encodes CASSQEPTEAFF.

The V and J genes are TRBV10-3 and TRBJ2-3, with 9 bases aligning to TRBD2. V gave up 5 bases and J gave up 4 bases; unmatched junction bases: 7. The CDR3 totals 15 residues. Germline V gene sequence: CDR1 ENHRY, CDR2 SYGVKD. CDR3 amino acids: CAISFSGSGADTQYF. As DNA, the CDR3 is TGTGCCATCAGTTTTAGCGGGAGTGGAGCAGATACGCAGTATTTT.

This chain joins TRBV4-2 and TRBJ2-5; the D gene is possibly TRBD2 (6 bases). CDR3 length: 13 residues. V lost 6 bases to trimming and J lost 1 base, with 9 bases between them. Per germline, CDR1 LGHNA and CDR2 YNFKEQ. The CDR3 DNA is TGTGCCAGCAGGGAGGGACCCCAAGAGACCCAGTACTTC. Amino acid sequence: CASREGPQETQYF.

This clonotype was detected ten times or more. The J gene is TRBJ2-7, the V gene TRBV6-5; 7 bases map to TRBD2. CDR3 length: 16 amino acids. With 0 bases clipped from V and 0 bases from J, the junction kept 5 bases outside the gene matches. Per the germline V gene, CDR1 is MNHEY and CDR2 is SVGAGI. This CDR3 is CASSYSASGSSYEQYF. The CDR3 DNA reads as TGTGCCAGCAGTTACTCGGCTAGCGGAAGCTCCTACGAGCAGTACTTC.

The V and J genes are TRBV11-2 and TRBJ2-2; the D call may be TRBD1 or TRBD2 (5 bases each). The ends were cut back, 1 base at V and 0 bases at J, with 9 bases in the middle. Germline V gene data show CDR1 as SGHAT and CDR2 as FQNNGV. CDR3 length equals 16 residues. Here the CDR3 DNA reads TGTGCCAGCAGCTTAGCCGGGACCACGAACACCGGGGAGCTGTTTTTT. This codes for CASSLAGTTNTGELFF.

The table lists this clonotype with many counts. The chain is built from TRBV20-1 and TRBJ1-2, with D tentatively TRBD1 (6 bases). V was cut by 3 bases and J by 7 bases, with 15 bases left in between. The germline gives CDR1 DFQATT, CDR2 SNEGSKA (reference sequence). The CDR3 extends over 13 amino acids. This CDR3 reads CSASPGAGRGYTF. The CDR3 DNA sequence: TGCAGTGCTAGCCCGGGGGCAGGTCGTGGCTACACCTTC.

Of note for this clonotype: With a much larger clone just one base away, this may be a read error. This rearrangement joins TRBV29-1 to TRBJ1-1; D is possibly TRBD1 (5 bases). The CDR3 sequence is 13 residues long. Per germline, CDR1 SQVTM and CDR2 ANQGSEA. The DNA of the CDR3 is TGCAGCGCTGCGGAGGGGACGAACACTGGAGCTTTCTTT. Its translation: CSAAEGTNTGAFF.

This clonotype was observed many times. The rearrangement links TRBV5-1 to TRBJ2-7, with TRBD2 identical over 13 bases. The V gene end was trimmed by 0 bases and the J gene end by 3 bases; junction bases not matched to a gene: 6. The CDR3 length is 17 residues. Germline V gene sequence: CDR1 SGHRS, CDR2 YFSETQ. CDR3 nucleotides: TGCGCCAGCAGCTTGGGGACTAGCGGGAGAGCGGGCTACGAGCAGTACTTC. It is translated as CASSLGTSGRAGYEQYF.

The V gene is TRBV20-1, the J gene TRBJ1-2; no reliable D call. Germline V gene sequence: CDR1 DFQATT, CDR2 SNEGSKA (reference sequence). The CDR3 consists of 12 residues. V dropped 6 bases and J dropped 2 bases, with 10 bases sitting between them. Written as DNA, the CDR3 is TGCAGTGCCCCGACAACCAACTATGGCTACACCTTC. Protein sequence: CSAPTTNYGYTF.

This clonotype was picked up many times. The rearrangement uses TRBV3-1 and TRBJ2-6; 7 bases line up with TRBD2. Per germline, CDR1 LGHDT and CDR2 YNNKEL (reference sequence). The J segment lost 0 bases and the V segment lost 4 bases, leaving 9 bases of the junction unmatched. The CDR3 extends over 18 amino acids. The CDR3, as DNA: TGTGCCAGCAGCCTCTCGGGGGGAGGCTTCTCTGGGGCCAACGTCCTGACTTTC. It specifies CASSLSGGGFSGANVLTF. Full variable domain (remainder filled in from reference TRBV3-1 and TRBJ2-6): DTAVSQTPKYLVTQMGNDKSIKCEQNLGHDTMYWYKQDSKKFLKIMFSYNNKELIINETVPNRFSPKSPDKAHLNLHINSLELGDSAVYFCASSLSGGGFSGANVLTFGAGSRLTVL.

Turning to this clonotype: With a much larger clone just one base away, this may be a read error. The chain employs TRBV28 and TRBJ2-5; perhaps TRBD2 as D (6 bases). V shed 3 bases and J shed 7 bases, with 18 bases lying between them. The CDR3 consists of 15 residues. Germline assignment: CDR1 MDHEN and CDR2 SYDVKM. The DNA of the CDR3 is TGTGCCAGCAGTTTTCGAACCAGCGGGCGAGGGACCCAGTACTTC. Translating gives CASSFRTSGRGTQYF. The whole variable domain, filled in from reference TRBV28 and TRBJ2-5, reads DVKVTQSSRYLVKRTGEKVFLECVQDMDHENMFWYRQDPGLGLRLIYFSYDVKMKEKGDIPEGYSVSREKKERFSLILESASTNQTSMYLCASSFRTSGRGTQYFGPGTRLLVL.

This clonotype was recorded at least ten times. The genes are TRBV2 and TRBJ1-3; possibly TRBD1 for D (6 bases). Germline assignment: CDR1 SNHLY and CDR2 FYNNEI. The CDR3 runs to 14 residues. Trimming shortened V by 7 bases and J by 2 bases, and 12 bases separated the two germline ends. The CDR3 DNA reads TGTGCCAGCAAAGCTCAGGGGCCTGGAAACACCATATATTTT. This sequence encodes CASKAQGPGNTIYF.

This clonotype showed up many times. This rearrangement joins TRBV7-2 to TRBJ1-2; TRBD1 agrees at 7 bases. Germline V gene sequence: CDR1 SGHTA, CDR2 FQGNSA. CDR3 length: 18 residues. Trimming at V came to 5 bases and at J to 1 base, leaving 16 bases not matched to a gene. The CDR3 coding sequence is TGTGCCAGCAGCACTCCCTGGGACAGAACTTTAATTAACTATGGCTACACCTTC. Protein product: CASSTPWDRTLINYGYTF.

This clonotype was recorded many times. The chain carries TRBV20-1 and TRBJ1-2, with D perhaps TRBD1 (6 bases). Germline assignment: CDR1 DFQATT and CDR2 SNEGSKA (reference sequence). V was shortened by 5 bases and J by 5 bases, with 12 bases between the two germline ends. The CDR3 covers 12 residues. CDR3 in amino acids: CSASGTTYGYTF. For the CDR3, the DNA is TGCAGTGCTTCCGGGACAACGTATGGCTACACCTTC.

This clonotype was observed at least ten times. The genes are TRBV5-1 and TRBJ2-7; D remains ambiguous. V dropped 0 bases and J dropped 0 bases, with 7 bases sitting between them. The CDR3 totals 14 residues. Germline values: CDR1 SGHRS, CDR2 YFSETQ. The CDR3 protein is CASSLAAASYEQYF. The CDR3 DNA sequence: TGCGCCAGCAGCTTGGCGGCCGCCTCCTACGAGCAGTACTTC.

This clonotype was counted ten times or more. The chain carries TRBV6-2 or TRBV6-3 and TRBJ2-7; D might be TRBD1 (6 bases). Trimming took off 6 bases at V and 2 bases at J, with 14 bases between the two ends. Germline V CDR1 and CDR2: MNHEY, SVGEGT. CDR3 size: 14 residues. The DNA for the CDR3 is TGTGCCAGCAGCTCAATGACAGGTACCTACGAGCAGTACTTC. Its translation is CASSSMTGTYEQYF.

In its sample, this clonotype was seen a few times. The rearrangement links TRBV10-3 to TRBJ1-1; TRBD1 matches at 8 bases. This CDR3 spans 17 amino acids. With V trimmed by 4 bases and J by 5 bases, 15 bases remained unmatched. Germline loops: CDR1 ENHRY, CDR2 SYGVKD. This CDR3 reads CAISGSRGRGIGTEAFF. For the CDR3, the DNA is TGTGCCATCAGTGGATCCAGGGGGCGCGGAATCGGGACTGAAGCTTTCTTT.

This clonotype was counted many times. The chain couples TRBV28 to TRBJ2-7, with D perhaps matching TRBD2 (5 bases). The germline CDR1 and CDR2 sequences are MDHEN and SYDVKM. CDR3 length: 14 amino acids. The V and J ends lost 2 bases and 2 bases respectively, with 10 bases between them. The CDR3 DNA reads TGTGCCAGCAGTTTAGGCGGGCCCCCCTACGAGCAGTACTTC. Amino acid sequence: CASSLGGPPYEQYF.

There are many counts of this clonotype. The rearrangement joins TRBV6-2 or TRBV6-3 to TRBJ1-1, with 8 nucleotides matching TRBD1. The trim removed 5 bases at V and 4 bases at J, leaving 9 bases unmatched. The CDR3 is 15 residues long. Per the germline V gene, CDR1 is MNHEY and CDR2 is SVGEGT. CDR3 region: CASSPLGQGSTEAFF. The CDR3 nucleotides read TGTGCCAGCAGTCCCCTAGGACAGGGTTCCACTGAAGCTTTCTTT.

In this sample, this clonotype turned up a few times. The genes are TRBV6-2 or TRBV6-3 and TRBJ1-1; TRBD1 might be the D (5 bases). Germline CDR1 MNHEY, CDR2 SVGEGT. The germline V and J ends were trimmed by 5 bases and 11 bases, with 15 bases remaining between them. The CDR3 extends over 12 amino acids. CDR3 sequence reads: CASSQGRREAFF. The CDR3 DNA follows: TGTGCCAGCAGTCAGGGACGGCGAGAGGCTTTCTTT.